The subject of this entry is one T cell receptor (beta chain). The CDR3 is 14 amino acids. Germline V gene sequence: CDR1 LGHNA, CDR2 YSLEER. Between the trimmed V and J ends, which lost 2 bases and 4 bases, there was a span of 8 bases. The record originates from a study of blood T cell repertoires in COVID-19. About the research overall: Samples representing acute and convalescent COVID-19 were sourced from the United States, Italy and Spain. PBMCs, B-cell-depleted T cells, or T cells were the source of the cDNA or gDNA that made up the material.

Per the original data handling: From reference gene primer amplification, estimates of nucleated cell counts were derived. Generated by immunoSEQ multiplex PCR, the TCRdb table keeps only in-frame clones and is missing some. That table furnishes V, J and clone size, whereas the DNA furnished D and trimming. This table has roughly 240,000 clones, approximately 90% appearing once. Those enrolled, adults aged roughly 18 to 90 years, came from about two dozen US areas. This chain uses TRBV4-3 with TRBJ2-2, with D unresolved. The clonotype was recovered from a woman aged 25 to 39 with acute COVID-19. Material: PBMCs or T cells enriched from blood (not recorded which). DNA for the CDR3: TGCGCCAGCAGCCAATTCCCCAGCACCGGGGAGCTGTTTTTT. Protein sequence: CASSQFPSTGELFF.